This T cell receptor (beta chain) was obtained from a study of T cell responses to AZD1222 COVID-19 vaccine. Study-wide points: Sampled repertoires all dated from after the peak T cell response. There were vaccine-associated CD4 TCRs across spike, dominant at 160-218 and 743-854. Donors were chiefly white British, with a greater number of females, and clonal diversity was perhaps underestimated.

Points on this clone: Its target is not known.

Combined were second doses at about 4 or about 12 weeks. Only in-frame clones appear in the TCRdb table, and some are missing; sequencing was by immunoSEQ multiplex PCR. The data contain around 150,000 clones, approximately 91% of them singletons. The CDR3 totals 15 residues. The clonotype comes from an adult who received the AZD1222 COVID-19 vaccine. This specimen consisted of peripheral blood, obtained 28 days after the second AZD1222 dose. The chain couples TRBV21-1 to TRBJ2-2; the table's TRBD1 call for D was not verified on the DNA. TRBV21-1 is noted as a pseudogene. This chain's CDR3 is CASSPRGRDTGELFF. CDR3 in DNA: TGTGCCAGCAGCCCCAGGGGGCGAGACACCGGGGAGCTGTTTTTT.